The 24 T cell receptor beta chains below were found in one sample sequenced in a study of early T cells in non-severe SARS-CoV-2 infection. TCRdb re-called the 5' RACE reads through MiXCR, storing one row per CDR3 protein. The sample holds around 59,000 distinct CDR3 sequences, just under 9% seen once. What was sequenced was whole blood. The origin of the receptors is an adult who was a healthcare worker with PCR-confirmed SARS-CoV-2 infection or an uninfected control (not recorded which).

The CDR3 coding sequence is TGTGCCAGCTCACCACGGACGGCTGCAACTAATGAAAAACTGTTTTTT. The encoded protein is CASSPRTAATNEKLFF. The rearrangement links TRBV18 to TRBJ1-4, with unresolved D. CDR1 and CDR2 (germline): KGHSH, LQKENI. Trimming took 1 base from V and 0 from J, leaving 9 bases between them. The CDR3 consists of 16 residues.

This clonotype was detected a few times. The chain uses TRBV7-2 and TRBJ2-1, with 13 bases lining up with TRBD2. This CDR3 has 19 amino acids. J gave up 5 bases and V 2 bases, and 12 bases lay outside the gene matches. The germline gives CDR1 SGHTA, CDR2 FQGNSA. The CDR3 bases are TGTGCCAGCAGCTTAACGTCACTAGCGGGAGGGCCCCTCCACAATGAGCAGTTCTTC. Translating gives CASSLTSLAGGPLHNEQFF.

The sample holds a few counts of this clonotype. In DNA form, the CDR3 reads TGTGCCAGCATCCCTCGCGGGAGGGCGCCAGATACGCAGTATTTT. Its translation: CASIPRGRAPDTQYF. The rearrangement links TRBV28 to TRBJ2-3; 9 bases match TRBD2. The CDR3 is made up of 15 amino acids. The V and J ends lost 7 bases and 4 bases, in that order; junction bases with no gene match: 9. Germline V gives CDR1 MDHEN, CDR2 SYDVKM.

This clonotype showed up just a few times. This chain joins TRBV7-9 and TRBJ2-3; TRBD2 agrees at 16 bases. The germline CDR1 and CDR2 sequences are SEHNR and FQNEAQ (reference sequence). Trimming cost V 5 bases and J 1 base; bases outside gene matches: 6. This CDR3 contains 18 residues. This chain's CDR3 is CASSPGLAGGRRTDTQYF. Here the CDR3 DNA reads TGTGCCAGCAGCCCGGGACTAGCGGGAGGGAGGCGCACAGATACGCAGTATTTT.

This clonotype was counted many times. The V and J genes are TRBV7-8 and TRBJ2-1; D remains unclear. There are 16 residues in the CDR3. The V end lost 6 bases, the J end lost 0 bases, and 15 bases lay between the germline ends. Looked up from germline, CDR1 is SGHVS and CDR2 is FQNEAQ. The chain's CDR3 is CASRSPGWDSYNEQFF. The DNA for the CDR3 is TGTGCCAGCAGGTCTCCTGGCTGGGACTCCTACAATGAGCAGTTCTTC.

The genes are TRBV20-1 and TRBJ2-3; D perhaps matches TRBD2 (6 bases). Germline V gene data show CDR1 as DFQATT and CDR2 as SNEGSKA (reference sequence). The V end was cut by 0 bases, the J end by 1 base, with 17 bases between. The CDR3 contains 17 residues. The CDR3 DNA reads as TGCAGTGCTAGAGATCACGGACGGGGGTATGGCACAGATACGCAGTATTTT. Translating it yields CSARDHGRGYGTDTQYF.

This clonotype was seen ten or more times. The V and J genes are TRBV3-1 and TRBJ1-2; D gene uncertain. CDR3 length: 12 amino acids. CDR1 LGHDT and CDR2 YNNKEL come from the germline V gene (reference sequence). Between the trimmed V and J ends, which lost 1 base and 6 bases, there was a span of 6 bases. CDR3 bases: TGTGCCAGCAGCCAAGGGTCTCATGGCTACACCTTC. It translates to CASSQGSHGYTF.

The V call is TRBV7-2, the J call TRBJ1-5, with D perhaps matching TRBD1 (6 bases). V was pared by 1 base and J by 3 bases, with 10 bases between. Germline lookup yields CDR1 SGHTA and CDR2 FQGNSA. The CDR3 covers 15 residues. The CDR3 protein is CASSLVGDINQPQHF. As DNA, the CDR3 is TGTGCCAGCAGCTTAGTCGGGGACATCAATCAGCCCCAGCATTTT. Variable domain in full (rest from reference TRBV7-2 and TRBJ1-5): GAGVSQSPSNKVTEKGKDVELRCDPISGHTALYWYRQSLGQGLEFLIYFQGNSAPDKSGLPSDRFSAERTGGSVSTLTIQRTQQEDSAVYLCASSLVGDINQPQHFGDGTRLSIL.

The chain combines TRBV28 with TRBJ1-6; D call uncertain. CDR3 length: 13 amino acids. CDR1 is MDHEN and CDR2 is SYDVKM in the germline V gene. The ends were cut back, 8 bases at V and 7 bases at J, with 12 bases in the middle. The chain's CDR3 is CASGPDPNSPLHF. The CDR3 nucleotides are TGTGCCAGCGGCCCCGACCCCAATTCACCCCTCCACTTT.

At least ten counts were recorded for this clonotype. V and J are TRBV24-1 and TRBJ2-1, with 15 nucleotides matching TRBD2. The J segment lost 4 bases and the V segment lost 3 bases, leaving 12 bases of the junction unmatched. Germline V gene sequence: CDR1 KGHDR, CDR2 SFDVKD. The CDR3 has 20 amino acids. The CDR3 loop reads CATSDGAGLAGGPRYNEQFF. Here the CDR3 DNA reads TGTGCCACCAGTGATGGAGCCGGACTAGCGGGAGGGCCTCGGTACAATGAGCAGTTCTTC.

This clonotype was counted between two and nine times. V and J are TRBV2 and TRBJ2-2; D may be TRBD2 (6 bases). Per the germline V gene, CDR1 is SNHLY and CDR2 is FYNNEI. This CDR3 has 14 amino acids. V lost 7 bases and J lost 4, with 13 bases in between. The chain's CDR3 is CASTRRERTGELFF. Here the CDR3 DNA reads TGTGCCAGCACCCGGAGGGAGCGCACCGGGGAGCTGTTTTTT.

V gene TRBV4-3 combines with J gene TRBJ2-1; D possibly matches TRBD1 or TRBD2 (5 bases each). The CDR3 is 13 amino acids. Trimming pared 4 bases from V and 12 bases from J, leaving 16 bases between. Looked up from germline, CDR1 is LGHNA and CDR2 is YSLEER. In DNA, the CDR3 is TGCGCCAGCAGCCCCCGTGGCAGTGGGGGGCAGTTCTTC. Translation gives CASSPRGSGGQFF.

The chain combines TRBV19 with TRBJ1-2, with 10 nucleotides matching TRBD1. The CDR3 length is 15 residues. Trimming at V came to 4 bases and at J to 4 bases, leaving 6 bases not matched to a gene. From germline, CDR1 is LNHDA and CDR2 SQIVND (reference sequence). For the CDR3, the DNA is TGTGCCAGTAGTACGCAGCGGACAGGGGGCTATGGCTACACCTTC. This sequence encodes CASSTQRTGGYGYTF.

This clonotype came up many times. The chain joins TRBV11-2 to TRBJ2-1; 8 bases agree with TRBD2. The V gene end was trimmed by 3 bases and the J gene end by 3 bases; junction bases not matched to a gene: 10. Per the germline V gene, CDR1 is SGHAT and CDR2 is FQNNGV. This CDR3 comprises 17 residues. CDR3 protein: CASSFYLGLAGYNEQFF. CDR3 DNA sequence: TGTGCCAGCAGCTTCTACCTAGGCCTAGCGGGCTACAATGAGCAGTTCTTC. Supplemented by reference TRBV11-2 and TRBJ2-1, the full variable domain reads EAGVAQSPRYKIIEKRQSVAFWCNPISGHATLYWYQQILGQGPKLLIQFQNNGVVDDSQLPKDRFSAERLKGVDSTLKIQPAKLEDSAVYLCASSFYLGLAGYNEQFFGPGTRLTVL.

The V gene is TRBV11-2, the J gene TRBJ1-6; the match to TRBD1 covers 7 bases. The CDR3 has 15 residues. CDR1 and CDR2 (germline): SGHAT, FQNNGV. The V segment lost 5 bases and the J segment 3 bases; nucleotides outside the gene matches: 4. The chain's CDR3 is CASSMTGNYNSPLHF. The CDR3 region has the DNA TGTGCCAGCAGCATGACAGGGAACTATAATTCACCCCTCCACTTT.

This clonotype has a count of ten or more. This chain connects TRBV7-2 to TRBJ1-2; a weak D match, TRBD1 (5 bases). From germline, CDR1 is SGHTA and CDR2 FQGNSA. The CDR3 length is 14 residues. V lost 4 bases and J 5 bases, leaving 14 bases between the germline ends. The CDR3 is CASSSRRGGYGYTF. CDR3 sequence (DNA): TGTGCCAGCAGCTCAAGGCGGGGCGGATATGGCTACACCTTC.

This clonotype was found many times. CDR3 DNA: TGTGCCAGCAGCCAAATAGGGACACAGTACAATGAGCAGTTCTTC. Translated, it gives CASSQIGTQYNEQFF. This rearrangement joins TRBV14 to TRBJ2-1; a weak D match, TRBD1 (6 bases). Trimming removed 2 bases from V and 4 bases from J, with 12 bases in between. CDR3 length: 15 amino acids. CDR1 and CDR2 (germline): SGHDN, FVKESK.

The CDR3 DNA reads as TGTGCCAGCAGTTCCACTGAAGCTTTCTTT. This gives the protein CASSSTEAFF. J is TRBJ1-1 and V is TRBV28; no clear D gene. The CDR3 covers 10 residues. V was shortened by 4 bases and J by 4 bases, with 1 base between the two germline ends. Per germline, CDR1 MDHEN and CDR2 SYDVKM.

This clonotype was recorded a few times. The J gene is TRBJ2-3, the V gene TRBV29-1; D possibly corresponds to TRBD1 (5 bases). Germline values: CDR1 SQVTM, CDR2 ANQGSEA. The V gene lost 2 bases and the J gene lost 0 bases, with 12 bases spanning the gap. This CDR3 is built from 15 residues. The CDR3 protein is CSVEKGQESTDTQYF. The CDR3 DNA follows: TGCAGCGTTGAAAAGGGGCAGGAAAGCACAGATACGCAGTATTTT.

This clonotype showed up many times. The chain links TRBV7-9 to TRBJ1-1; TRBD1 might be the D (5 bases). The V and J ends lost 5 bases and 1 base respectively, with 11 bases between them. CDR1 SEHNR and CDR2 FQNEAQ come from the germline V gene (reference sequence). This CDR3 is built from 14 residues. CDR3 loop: CASSRGTQNTEAFF. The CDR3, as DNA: TGTGCCAGCAGCCGAGGGACTCAGAACACTGAAGCTTTCTTT.

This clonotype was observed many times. The CDR3 loop is CAISDHKDPYEQYF. The CDR3 DNA reads as TGTGCCATCAGTGACCACAAGGACCCCTACGAGCAGTACTTC. This chain links TRBV10-3 with TRBJ2-7; D is uncertain. The V end lost 3 bases, the J end lost 2 bases, and 11 bases lay between the germline ends. CDR3 length: 14 amino acids. Germline-derived CDR1 and CDR2 are ENHRY and SYGVKD.

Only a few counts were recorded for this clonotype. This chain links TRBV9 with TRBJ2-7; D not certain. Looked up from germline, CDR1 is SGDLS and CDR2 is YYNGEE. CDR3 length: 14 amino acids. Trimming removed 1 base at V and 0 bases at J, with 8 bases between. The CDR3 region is CASSVSVSSYEQYF. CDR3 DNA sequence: TGTGCCAGCAGCGTATCGGTCAGCTCCTACGAGCAGTACTTC.

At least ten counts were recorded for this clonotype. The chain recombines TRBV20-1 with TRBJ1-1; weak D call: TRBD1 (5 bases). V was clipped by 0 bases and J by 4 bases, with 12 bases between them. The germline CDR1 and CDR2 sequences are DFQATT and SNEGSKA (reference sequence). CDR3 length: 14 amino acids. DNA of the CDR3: TGCAGTGCTAGAGATGTTAGGGGAACCACTGAAGCTTTCTTT. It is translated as CSARDVRGTTEAFF.

In DNA form, the CDR3 reads TGTGCCAGCAGTTACACCCCGGGACAGGTTTGTGACTCCTACGAGCAGTACTTC. Protein sequence: CASSYTPGQVCDSYEQYF. The chain links TRBV6-5 to TRBJ2-7, with 8 bases aligning to TRBD1. Germline assignment: CDR1 MNHEY and CDR2 SVGAGI. The CDR3 extends over 18 amino acids. The junction had 12 bases not matched to a gene; V was cut back by 2 bases and J by 0 bases.